What follows are 27 T cell receptor beta chains derived from one specimen sequenced in a study of T cells after posttransplantation cyclophosphamide. Assay: immunoSEQ multiplex PCR; the TCRdb copy retains only in-frame clones and omits some. Here the sample spans tens of thousands of clones, roughly 82% being singletons. Specimen: PBMCs. The receptors shown here come from a woman aged 55-75 years with a blood cancer, CMV-positive, and with a related stem cell donor.

The chain couples TRBV7-6 to TRBJ2-1, with TRBD2 as a possible D gene (5 bases). Deletions cut 5 bases from V and 7 bases from J, with 18 bases between. The CDR3 is 15 amino acids. Per germline, CDR1 SGHVS and CDR2 FNYEAQ. The CDR3 nucleotides read TGTGCCAGCAGCCAACGGGCTAGCTTTATAAATGAGCAGTTCTTC. This gives the protein CASSQRASFINEQFF. The variable domain in full, completed from reference TRBV7-6 and TRBJ2-1, reads GAGVSQSPRYKVTKRGQDVALRCDPISGHVSLYWYRQALGQGPEFLTYFNYEAQQDKSGLPNDRFSAERPEGSISTLTIQRTEQRDSAMYRCASSQRASFINEQFFGPGTRLTVL.

The genes are TRBV11-2 and TRBJ1-2; D remains unclear. The CDR3 length is 14 residues. Germline V gene lookup returns CDR1 SGHAT and CDR2 FQNNGV. Trimming took 7 bases from V and 4 from J, leaving 16 bases between them. The DNA for the CDR3 is TGTGCCAGCATCCCTTTGACAAGTTTCTATGGCTACACCTTC. Translation: CASIPLTSFYGYTF.

V is TRBV7-9 and J is TRBJ1-2; TRBD1 matches at 8 bases. The CDR3 is 17 residues long. J lost 4 bases, V lost 1 base, and 11 bases had no gene match. Germline CDR1 reads SEHNR; CDR2 reads FQNEAQ (reference sequence). In DNA form, the CDR3 reads TGTGCCAGCAGCTTAGGCTGGACAGGGCAGGGATCCTATGGCTACACCTTC. It translates to CASSLGWTGQGSYGYTF.

The chain links TRBV4-1 to TRBJ2-5; 9 nucleotides align to TRBD1. The length of the CDR3 is 16 residues. Germline CDR1 is MGHRA and CDR2 is YSYEKL. The J segment lost 11 bases and the V segment lost 0 bases, leaving 13 bases of the junction unmatched. The CDR3 DNA reads as TGCGCCAGCAGCCAAGATATGGGGACAGGGCTTTGGGAGCAGTACTTC. Translating it yields CASSQDMGTGLWEQYF.

The chain joins TRBV19 to TRBJ1-5; D possibly corresponds to TRBD1 (5 bases). CDR3 length: 14 residues. The germline V gene encodes CDR1 LNHDA and CDR2 SQIVND (reference sequence). The V gene lost 3 bases and the J gene lost 5 bases, with 11 bases spanning the gap. The CDR3 region has the DNA TGTGCCAGTAGTATTAGGCAGGGTGATCAGCCCCAGCATTTT. It translates to CASSIRQGDQPQHF. The complete variable domain, with remaining parts taken from reference TRBV19 and TRBJ1-5, reads DGGITQSPKYLFRKEGQNVTLSCEQNLNHDAMYWYRQDPGQGLRLIYYSQIVNDFQKGDIAEGYSVSREKKESFPLTVTSAQKNPTAFYLCASSIRQGDQPQHFGDGTRLSIL.

The chain carries TRBV5-1 and TRBJ1-1; 10 bases match TRBD1. This CDR3 is built from 14 residues. Germline trimming cut 4 bases from V and 4 bases from J; bases unmatched to any gene: 4. Germline V CDR1 and CDR2: SGHRS, YFSETQ. CDR3 in amino acids: CASSRQGAVTEAFF. In nucleotides, the CDR3 is TGCGCCAGCAGCCGACAGGGGGCGGTCACTGAAGCTTTCTTT. Together with reference TRBV5-1 and TRBJ1-1, the CDR3 gives the full variable domain: KAGVTQTPRYLIKTRGQQVTLSCSPISGHRSVSWYQQTPGQGLQFLFEYFSETQRNKGNFPGRFSGRQFSNSRSEMNVSTLELGDSALYLCASSRQGAVTEAFFGQGTRLTVV.

V is TRBV6-1 and J is TRBJ2-3; tentatively, D is TRBD2 (5 bases). The CDR3 loop spans 15 amino acids. Trimming pared 2 bases from V and 2 bases from J, leaving 11 bases between. CDR1 and CDR2 from the germline V gene are MNHNS and SASEGT. CDR3 DNA: TGTGCCAGCAGTGAATCCAGGACTTCCACAGATACGCAGTATTTT. It specifies CASSESRTSTDTQYF.

V is TRBV2 and J is TRBJ2-7, with 9 bases fitting TRBD1. After removal of 7 bases from V and 3 bases from J, the junction contained 10 bases not matched to a gene. The length of the CDR3 is 15 residues. CDR1 is SNHLY and CDR2 is FYNNEI in the germline V gene. The CDR3 DNA reads as TGTGCCAGCAAACCGGGACAGGGTTCGCTCTACGAGCAGTACTTC. It specifies CASKPGQGSLYEQYF.

About this clone itself: Other DNA sequences within the sample encode an identical CDR3. The genes are TRBV9 and TRBJ2-2, with D hard to call. The CDR3 consists of 13 residues. CDR1 SGDLS and CDR2 YYNGEE come from the germline V gene. The ends were cut back, 0 bases at V and 7 bases at J, with 7 bases in the middle. CDR3: CASSVGHNGELFF. The CDR3 bases are TGTGCCAGCAGCGTAGGGCATAACGGGGAGCTGTTTTTT. Supplemented by reference TRBV9 and TRBJ2-2, the full variable domain reads DSGVTQTPKHLITATGQRVTLRCSPRSGDLSVYWYQQSLDQGLQFLIQYYNGEERAKGNILERFSAQQFPDLHSELNLSSLELGDSALYFCASSVGHNGELFFGEGSRLTVL.

The sample holds one count of this clone. The chain couples TRBV30 to TRBJ1-3; the D is unclear. Germline V gene data show CDR1 as GTSNPN and CDR2 as SVGIG (reference sequence). Trimming removed 3 bases at V and 1 base at J, with 7 bases between. The CDR3 has 13 residues. CDR3 in DNA: TGTGCCTGGAGGACGGGGTCTGGAAACACCATATATTTT. This encodes CAWRTGSGNTIYF.

The chain recombines TRBV7-6 with TRBJ2-7, with 7 bases that match TRBD1. The CDR3 covers 13 residues. Trimming took 5 bases from V and 5 from J; bases not matched to a gene: 6. Germline CDR1 and CDR2: SGHVS and FNYEAQ. CDR3 coding DNA: TGTGCCAGCAGCCGGGTAGGGGGCGACGAGCAGTACTTC. This translates into CASSRVGGDEQYF.

The genes are TRBV18 and TRBJ2-7; 7 bases are shared with TRBD1. Germline assignment: CDR1 KGHSH and CDR2 LQKENI. The CDR3 is made up of 15 amino acids. With V trimmed by 1 base and J by 6 bases, 9 bases remained unmatched. The CDR3 region is CASSPRQRGRVEQYF. CDR3 bases: TGTGCCAGCTCACCACGGCAAAGGGGGCGGGTCGAGCAGTACTTC.

This chain joins TRBV28 and TRBJ2-7, with TRBD1 matching 9 bases. Germline CDR1 is MDHEN and CDR2 is SYDVKM. The CDR3 is 13 amino acids. J lost 2 bases, V lost 5 bases, and 1 base had no gene match. The CDR3 sequence: CASSGTGTYEQYF. In DNA form, the CDR3 reads TGTGCCAGCAGTGGGACAGGGACCTACGAGCAGTACTTC.

The chain carries TRBV9 and TRBJ2-7; D perhaps matches TRBD2 (5 bases). Germline V CDR1 and CDR2: SGDLS, YYNGEE. The V gene lost 4 bases and the J gene lost 5 bases, with 13 bases spanning the gap. This CDR3 is built from 13 residues. Here the CDR3 DNA reads TGTGCCAGCAGCCCGTACGAGGGTGACGAGCAGTACTTC. This translates into CASSPYEGDEQYF.

This clone was seen more than once but under ten times. The chain combines TRBV6-6 with TRBJ1-3, with D perhaps matching TRBD1 (5 bases). V was shortened by 6 bases and J by 2 bases, with 11 bases between the two germline ends. The CDR3 loop spans 14 amino acids. The germline CDR1 and CDR2 sequences are MNHNY and SVGAGI (reference sequence). Here the CDR3 DNA reads TGTGCCAGCAGGCTTAGGGGCGCTGGAAACACCATATATTTT. The encoded protein is CASRLRGAGNTIYF.

In this sample, this clone turned up a few times. This chain connects TRBV5-6 to TRBJ2-5, with TRBD1 as a possible D gene (5 bases). This CDR3 region has 14 residues. The germline gives CDR1 SGHDT, CDR2 YYEEEE. V shed 5 bases and J shed 3 bases, with 14 bases lying between them. The CDR3 reads CASRQAVTEETQYF. The CDR3 region has the DNA TGTGCCAGCAGACAGGCAGTGACAGAAGAGACCCAGTACTTC.

This clone has a handful of counts. This sequence joins TRBV25-1 and TRBJ2-7; possible D gene TRBD1, 6 bases. Between the trimmed V and J ends, which lost 4 bases and 3 bases, there was a span of 7 bases. CDR1 and CDR2 (germline): MGHDK, SYGVNS. This CDR3 comprises 12 residues. CDR3 in DNA: TGTGCCAGCAGTGTACAGGGCTACGAGCAGTACTTC. Its translation: CASSVQGYEQYF.

The rearrangement links TRBV19 to TRBJ1-1; D possibly corresponds to TRBD1 (6 bases). Trimming stripped 6 bases from V and 8 bases from J, with 13 bases between. The CDR3 covers 12 residues. Germline V CDR1 and CDR2: LNHDA, SQIVND (reference sequence). The CDR3 sequence is CASSRRDIEAFF. The CDR3 DNA sequence: TGTGCCAGTAGCCGACGGGACATCGAAGCTTTCTTT. The variable domain in full, completed from reference TRBV19 and TRBJ1-1, reads DGGITQSPKYLFRKEGQNVTLSCEQNLNHDAMYWYRQDPGQGLRLIYYSQIVNDFQKGDIAEGYSVSREKKESFPLTVTSAQKNPTAFYLCASSRRDIEAFFGQGTRLTVV.

The chain uses TRBV2 and TRBJ1-5, with a weak D call TRBD1 (6 bases). This CDR3 spans 14 amino acids. Germline CDR1 and CDR2: SNHLY and FYNNEI. With 6 bases removed from V and 3 bases from J, the gap between germline ends came to 12 bases. Here the CDR3 reads CASSKTGNNQPQHF. The CDR3 DNA follows: TGTGCCAGCAGCAAGACAGGCAACAATCAGCCCCAGCATTTT.

This chain uses TRBV5-4 with TRBJ2-1, with a tentative D call TRBD1 (6 bases). Germline CDR1 and CDR2: SGHNT and YYREEE (reference sequence). V lost 4 bases and J lost 4, with 9 bases in between. The CDR3 contains 13 residues. The chain's CDR3 is CASSPGQYNEQFF. For the CDR3, the DNA is TGTGCCAGCAGCCCGGGACAATACAATGAGCAGTTCTTC.

The V gene is TRBV5-1, the J gene TRBJ2-5; 7 nucleotides match TRBD1. This CDR3 is 13 amino acids long. The J segment lost 4 bases and the V segment lost 3 bases, leaving 3 bases of the junction unmatched. Germline CDR1 reads SGHRS; CDR2 reads YFSETQ. The CDR3 is CASSYGQVETQYF. In nucleotides, the CDR3 is TGCGCCAGCAGCTACGGACAGGTAGAGACCCAGTACTTC.

The J gene is TRBJ1-4, the V gene TRBV28; a possible D gene is TRBD1 (6 bases). The germline V and J ends were trimmed by 3 bases and 12 bases, with 8 bases remaining between them. The CDR3 has 11 residues. The germline V gene encodes CDR1 MDHEN and CDR2 SYDVKM. In DNA form, the CDR3 reads TGTGCCAGCAGTTTGTACAGGGAACTGTTTTTT. Protein product: CASSLYRELFF.

The rearrangement uses TRBV2 and TRBJ1-2; 9 bases fit TRBD1. The CDR3 is 14 residues long. CDR1 is SNHLY, CDR2 FYNNEI, per germline. V trimming: 7 bases; J trimming: 8 bases; junction bases outside the gene matches: 11. Here the CDR3 reads CASKLNDRGVGYTF. The CDR3 bases are TGTGCCAGCAAACTTAATGACAGGGGGGTCGGCTACACCTTC.

The chain couples TRBV5-1 to TRBJ2-2; the D gene is possibly TRBD2 (6 bases). The length of the CDR3 is 15 residues. Trimming removed 4 bases at V and 5 bases at J, with 15 bases between. The germline V gene encodes CDR1 SGHRS and CDR2 YFSETQ. The CDR3 loop is CASSPDYGETGELFF. Here the CDR3 DNA reads TGCGCCAGCAGCCCGGACTACGGGGAGACCGGGGAGCTGTTTTTT.

CDR3 loop: CASSFLWTSNTGELFF. The CDR3 bases are TGTGCCAGCAGTTTTCTTTGGACTTCGAACACCGGGGAGCTGTTTTTT. The chain combines TRBV27 with TRBJ2-2; D is perhaps TRBD2 (5 bases). This CDR3 region has 16 residues. The ends were cut back, 3 bases at V and 0 bases at J, with 11 bases in the middle. Germline V gene data show CDR1 as MNHEY and CDR2 as SMNVEV (reference sequence).

The chain uses TRBV6-5 and TRBJ1-1; D perhaps matches TRBD1 (6 bases). Germline values: CDR1 MNHEY, CDR2 SVGAGI. V was cut by 6 bases and J by 0 bases, with 11 bases left in between. This CDR3 region has 14 residues. CDR3 coding DNA: TGTGCCAGCAGACAGGGTCACATGAACACTGAAGCTTTCTTT. Its protein product is CASRQGHMNTEAFF.

The V and J genes are TRBV11-2 and TRBJ2-2; the match to TRBD1 covers 7 bases. The CDR3 loop spans 15 amino acids. After removal of 1 base from V and 1 base from J, the junction contained 0 bases not matched to a gene. Germline V lookup: CDR1 SGHAT, CDR2 FQNNGV. DNA of the CDR3: TGTGCCAGCAGCTTAGGGACAGGGAACACCGGGGAGCTGTTTTTT. This encodes CASSLGTGNTGELFF.